The T cell receptor beta chain under discussion was sequenced for a study of blood T cell repertoires in COVID-19. Study context: From the United States, Italy and Spain came samples of acute and convalescent COVID-19.

With 5 bases clipped from V and 1 base from J, the junction kept 7 bases outside the gene matches. The CDR3 is 16 amino acids. CDR1 is SGHTA and CDR2 is FQGNSA in the germline V gene. Data came from immunoSEQ multiplex PCR; TCRdb stores just in-frame clones and leaves some out. The repertoire includes just over 75,000 clones, 84% of them detected once, and 3% to 4.5% sits in the top ten. The TCR sequence derives from a man over 45 with acute or convalescent COVID-19. The chain uses TRBV7-2 and TRBJ2-2; TRBD1 agrees at 7 bases. Sequenced sample: peripheral blood. The CDR3 DNA sequence: TGTGCCAGCAGCCCATGGACAGGCAAGAACACCGGGGAGCTGTTTTTT. It translates to CASSPWTGKNTGELFF.